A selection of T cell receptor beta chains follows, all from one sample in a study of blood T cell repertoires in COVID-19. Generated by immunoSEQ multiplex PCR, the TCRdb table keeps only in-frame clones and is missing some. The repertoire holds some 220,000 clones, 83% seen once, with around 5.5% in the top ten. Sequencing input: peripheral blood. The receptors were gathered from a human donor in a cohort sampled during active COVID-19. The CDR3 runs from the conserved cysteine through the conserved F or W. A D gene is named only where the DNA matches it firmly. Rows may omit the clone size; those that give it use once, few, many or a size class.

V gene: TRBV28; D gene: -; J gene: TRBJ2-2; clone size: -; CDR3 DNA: TGTGCCAGCAGTTTGGGCCAGCTTAAGGCCGGGGAGCTGTTTTTT; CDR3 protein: CASSLGQLKAGELFF
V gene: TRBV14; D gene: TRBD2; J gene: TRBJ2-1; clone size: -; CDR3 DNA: TGTGCCAGCAGCCCGGGACTAGCGGATGGGGATGAGCAGTTCTTC; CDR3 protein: CASSPGLADGDEQFF
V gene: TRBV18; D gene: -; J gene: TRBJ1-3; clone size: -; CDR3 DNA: TGTGCCAGCTCACCCTCCGGAAGGGGCTCTGGAAACACCATATATTTT; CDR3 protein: CASSPSGRGSGNTIYF
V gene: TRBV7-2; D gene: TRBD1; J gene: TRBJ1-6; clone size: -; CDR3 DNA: TGTGCCAGCAAAGGACAGGGGGATAATTCACCCCTCCACTTT; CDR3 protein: CASKGQGDNSPLHF
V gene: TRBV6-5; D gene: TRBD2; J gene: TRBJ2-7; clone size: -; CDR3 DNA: TGTGCCAGCAGCAGAGGACTAGCGGGTTCTAACGAGCAGTACTTC; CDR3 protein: CASSRGLAGSNEQYF
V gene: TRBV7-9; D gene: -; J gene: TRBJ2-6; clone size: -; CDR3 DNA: TGTGCCAGCAGCTTTCTGTCCTCTGGGGCCAACGTCCTGACTTTC; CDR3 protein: CASSFLSSGANVLTF
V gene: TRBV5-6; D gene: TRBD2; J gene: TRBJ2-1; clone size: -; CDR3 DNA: TGTGCCAGCAGCCTGGGACTAGCGGGAATCTACAATGAGCAGTTCTTC; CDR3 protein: CASSLGLAGIYNEQFF
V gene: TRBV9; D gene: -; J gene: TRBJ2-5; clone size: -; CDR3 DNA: TGTGCCAGCAGCTTCGAAGAGACCCAGTACTTC; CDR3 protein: CASSFEETQYF
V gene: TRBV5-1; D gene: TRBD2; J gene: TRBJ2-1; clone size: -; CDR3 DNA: TGCGCCAGCAGTGTAAAGGCGGGAGGCATTGATGAGCAGTTCTTC; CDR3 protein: CASSVKAGGIDEQFF
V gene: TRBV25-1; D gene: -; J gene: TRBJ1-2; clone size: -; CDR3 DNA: TGTGCCAGCAGTGACGTGCAGTCTCCGGGTGGCTACACCTTC; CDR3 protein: CASSDVQSPGGYTF
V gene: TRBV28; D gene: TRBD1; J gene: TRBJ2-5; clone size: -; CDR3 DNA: TGTGCCAGCAAGAGAGGACAGGCCAACGAGGAGACCCAGTACTTC; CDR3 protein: CASKRGQANEETQYF
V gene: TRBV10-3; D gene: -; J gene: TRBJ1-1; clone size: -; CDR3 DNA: TGTGCCATCGCTCAGGGAGGGGACACTGAAGCTTTCTTT; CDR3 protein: CAIAQGGDTEAFF
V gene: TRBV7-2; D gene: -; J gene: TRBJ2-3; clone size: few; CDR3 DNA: TGTGCCTCCTTGGCCAGCAGGGTCTTGGGTACGCAGTATTTT; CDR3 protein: CASLASRVLGTQYF
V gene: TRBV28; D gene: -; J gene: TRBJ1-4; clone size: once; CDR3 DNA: TGTGCCAGCAGTTTGAGCAGGGCCTCTGCAACTAATGAAAAACTGTTTTTT; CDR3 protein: CASSLSRASATNEKLFF
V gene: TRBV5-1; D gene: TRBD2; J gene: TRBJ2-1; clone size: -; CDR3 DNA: TGCGCCAGCACCTCGGGGGTCAGCGGGAGAGATGAGCAGTTCTTC; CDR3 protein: CASTSGVSGRDEQFF
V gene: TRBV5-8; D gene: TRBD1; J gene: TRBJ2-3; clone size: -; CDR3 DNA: TGTGCCGGGAAGGACAGGGATGGCGATACGCAGTATTTT; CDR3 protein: CAGKDRDGDTQYF
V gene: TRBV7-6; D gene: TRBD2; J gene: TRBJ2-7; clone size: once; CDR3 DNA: TGTGCCAGCAGCTTGGGAGGGGTCGGATCCCTCGAGCAGTACTTC; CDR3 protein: CASSLGGVGSLEQYF
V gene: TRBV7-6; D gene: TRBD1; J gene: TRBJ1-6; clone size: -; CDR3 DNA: TGTGCCAGCAGCTTAAATGTACAGGGGAATAATTCACCCCTCCACTTT; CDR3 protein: CASSLNVQGNNSPLHF
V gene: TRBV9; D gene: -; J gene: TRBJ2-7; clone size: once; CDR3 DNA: TGTGCCAGCAGCGTTTCACAGGAGCCCTACGAGCAGTACTTC; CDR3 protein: CASSVSQEPYEQYF
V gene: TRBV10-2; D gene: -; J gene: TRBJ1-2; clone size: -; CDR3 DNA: TGCGCCAGCAGTGCTGATTTGGGGGCTGGTGTCCTCTATGGCTACACCTTC; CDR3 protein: CASSADLGAGVLYGYTF
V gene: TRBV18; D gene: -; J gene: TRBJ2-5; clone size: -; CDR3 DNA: TGTGCCAGCTCACCGGGACTGGAGATAGAGACCCAGTACTTC; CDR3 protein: CASSPGLEIETQYF
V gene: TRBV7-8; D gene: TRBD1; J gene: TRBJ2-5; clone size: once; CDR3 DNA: TGTGCCAGCAGCCGTAATACAGGGGCGGGAGAGACCCAGTACTTC; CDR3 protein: CASSRNTGAGETQYF
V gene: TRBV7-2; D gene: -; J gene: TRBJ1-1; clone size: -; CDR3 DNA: TGTGCCAGCAGCTTAATTGGGGGCATGAACACTGAAGCTTTCTTT; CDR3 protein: CASSLIGGMNTEAFF
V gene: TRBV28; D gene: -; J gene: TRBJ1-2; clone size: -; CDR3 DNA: TGTGCCAGCAGTTTTAATATAGACTATGGCTACACCTTC; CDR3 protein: CASSFNIDYGYTF
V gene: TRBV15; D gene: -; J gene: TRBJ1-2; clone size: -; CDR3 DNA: TGTGCCACCAGCAGAGATAAACAGGGTCGCGGCTACACCTTC; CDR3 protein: CATSRDKQGRGYTF
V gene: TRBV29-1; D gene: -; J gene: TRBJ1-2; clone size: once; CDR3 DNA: TGCAGCGTTGTAAAGGGGACTAACTATGGCTACACCTTC; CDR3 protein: CSVVKGTNYGYTF